This paragraph reports one TCR beta chain. What it recognizes is unknown. Germline lookup yields CDR1 LNHDA and CDR2 SQIVND (reference sequence). Trimming cost V 3 bases and J 0 bases, with 12 bases left between them. There are 16 residues in the CDR3. These data come from a study of identifying expanded T cells in peripheral blood. Overall study results and limits: Across healthy donors, higher total template counts meant significantly greater roughly two-week count variance. Technical replicates showed about 1.1 changed clones; two weeks 15 to 20; four weeks 19.

Clones were read by immunoSEQ multiplex PCR, and TCRdb kept only the in-frame ones, dropping some. The sample comprises approximately 120,000 clones, around 89% of which are singletons, and more than 6.5% rests with the top ten. During the collection period, no donor immune events like infections were recorded. This rearrangement joins TRBV19 to TRBJ1-3; no clear D gene. Sequenced input: blood. The sequence was obtained from a person aged 18 to 75 in good health. CDR3 protein: CASSIGPRGSGNTIYF. The CDR3 nucleotides are TGTGCCAGTAGTATCGGTCCCCGTGGCTCTGGAAACACCATATATTTT.